The rows below give T cell receptor beta chains drawn from one sample of a study of cytomegalovirus exposure and HLA in healthy donors. Measured with immunoSEQ multiplex PCR; TCRdb has only the in-frame clones, and not every one. The table shows more than 55,000 clones, with 75% to 90% occurring only once. What was sequenced was PBMCs. These receptors were obtained from a woman aged 40 to 55 in good health and CMV-seronegative. The CDR3 runs from the conserved cysteine through the conserved F or W. Fields, in order: CDR3 protein, CDR3 DNA, clone size, V gene, D gene, J gene. D genes are given only for firm matches. The listing skips clone size in some rows; elsewhere it reads once, few, many or a size class.

CASSPPGGTEAFF,TGCGCCAGCAGTCCCCCGGGGGGGACTGAAGCTTTCTTT,once,TRBV10-2,-,TRBJ1-1
CASSLDLQRETDTQYF,TGTGCCAGCAGCTTAGATCTCCAGCGGGAGACAGATACGCAGTATTTT,-,TRBV7-9,TRBD2,TRBJ2-3
CASSDRSGTPFLQYF,TGTGCCAGCAGCGACCGATCCGGGACTCCTTTCTTGCAGTACTTC,-,TRBV2,-,TRBJ2-4
CASSLVAGQLNEKLFF,TGCGCCAGCAGCTTGGTGGCGGGACAGCTTAATGAAAAACTGTTTTTT,-,TRBV5-1,TRBD1,TRBJ1-4
CASRDLGGETQYF,TGTGCCAGCAGGGACCTGGGGGGAGAGACCCAGTACTTC,-,TRBV14,-,TRBJ2-5
CASSGLTGGNTEAFF,TGTGCCAGCAGTGGATTAACAGGGGGAAACACTGAAGCTTTCTTT,-,TRBV6-1,TRBD1,TRBJ1-1
CASSLAGGREKLFF,TGTGCCAGCAGTTTGGCGGGGGGCCGTGAAAAACTGTTTTTT,-,TRBV28,-,TRBJ1-4
CASSLVTGVSYNEQFF,TGTGCCAGCAGTTTAGTCACAGGGGTCTCCTACAATGAGCAGTTCTTC,-,TRBV28,TRBD1,TRBJ2-1
CASSHGQSSNQPQHF,TGTGCCAGCAGCCATGGACAGTCCAGCAATCAGCCCCAGCATTTT,-,TRBV4-2,-,TRBJ1-5
CASSVQGGHYNEQFF,TGTGCCAGCAGTGTCCAGGGGGGCCATTACAATGAGCAGTTCTTC,-,TRBV6-6,-,TRBJ2-1
CASSLGSGTTGEAQYF,TGTGCCAGCAGCTTAGGCAGCGGGACCACCGGGGAGGCCCAGTACTTC,-,TRBV11-2,TRBD2,TRBJ2-5
CASSLDRAGELFF,TGTGCCAGCAGCTTAGACCGCGCCGGGGAGCTGTTTTTT,-,TRBV11-2,-,TRBJ2-2
CASSIQGLGTEAFF,TGTGCCAGTAGTATACAGGGACTGGGAACTGAAGCTTTCTTT,once,TRBV19,-,TRBJ1-1
CASGEGPSEQFF,TGTGCCAGTGGTGAGGGTCCAAGTGAGCAGTTCTTC,-,TRBV7-9,-,TRBJ2-1
CASSGGSSYEQYF,TGTGCCAGCAGCGGCGGGAGCTCCTACGAGCAGTACTTC,-,TRBV9,TRBD2,TRBJ2-7
CASRTPTGGEDGYTF,TGTGCCAGCAGGACTCCGACAGGGGGCGAAGATGGCTACACCTTC,medium-sized,TRBV2,TRBD1,TRBJ1-2
CASSFQETQYF,TGTGCCAGCAGCTTCCAAGAGACCCAGTACTTC,-,TRBV2,-,TRBJ2-5
CASSYRQPNTEAFF,TGTGCCAGCAGTTACAGACAGCCCAACACTGAAGCTTTCTTT,few,TRBV6-5,-,TRBJ1-1
CASSLQGGTEAFF,TGTGCCAGCAGTTTACAGGGTGGGACTGAAGCTTTCTTT,-,TRBV27,-,TRBJ1-1
CAQGAGWGNEQFF,TGTGCCCAAGGGGCAGGCTGGGGCAATGAGCAGTTCTTC,-,TRBV19,-,TRBJ2-1
CASTGQGNNQPQHF,TGTGCCAGCACGGGACAGGGGAACAATCAGCCCCAGCATTTT,-,TRBV25-1,TRBD1,TRBJ1-5
CASSQQGGQPQHF,TGTGCCAGCAGTCAACAGGGCGGACAGCCCCAGCATTTT,few,TRBV5-6,-,TRBJ1-5
CASSRLAGQETQYF,TGTGCCAGTAGTAGGCTGGCAGGCCAAGAGACCCAGTACTTC,-,TRBV19,-,TRBJ2-5
CASSPYSGRTDTQYF,TGTGCCAGCAGCCCCTATAGCGGGAGAACAGATACGCAGTATTTT,-,TRBV25-1,TRBD2,TRBJ2-3
CASRDREAQPQHF,TGTGCCAGTAGGGACAGGGAAGCTCAGCCCCAGCATTTT,-,TRBV19,TRBD1,TRBJ1-5
CASSLSGNSGNTIYF,TGTGCCAGCAGCTTAAGCGGTAACTCTGGAAACACCATATATTTT,-,TRBV7-3,-,TRBJ1-3
CASSSHTLHTEAFF,TGTGCCAGCAGTTCTCACACCCTTCACACTGAAGCTTTCTTT,few,TRBV28,-,TRBJ1-1
CASSELAGEFDEQFF,TGCGCCAGCAGTGAGCTGGCGGGAGAATTTGATGAGCAGTTCTTC,-,TRBV10-1,TRBD2,TRBJ2-1